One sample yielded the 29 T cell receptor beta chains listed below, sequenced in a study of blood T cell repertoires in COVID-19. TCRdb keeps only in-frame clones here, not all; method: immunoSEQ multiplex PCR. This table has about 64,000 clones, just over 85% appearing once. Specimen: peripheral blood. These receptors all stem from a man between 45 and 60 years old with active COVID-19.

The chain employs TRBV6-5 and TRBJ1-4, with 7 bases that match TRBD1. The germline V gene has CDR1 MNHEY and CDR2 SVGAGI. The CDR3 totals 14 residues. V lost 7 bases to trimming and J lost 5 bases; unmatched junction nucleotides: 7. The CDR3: CASTVGQENEKLFF. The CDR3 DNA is TGTGCCAGCACCGTCGGACAGGAGAATGAAAAACTGTTTTTT.

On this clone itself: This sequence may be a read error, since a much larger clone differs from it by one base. The CDR3 spells CASSHGTGELFF. The DNA for the CDR3 is TGTGCCAGCAGCCACGGGACCGGGGAGCTGTTTTTT. The chain joins TRBV11-3 to TRBJ2-2; D is unclear. V was clipped by 5 bases and J by 5 bases, with 6 bases between them. Germline loops: CDR1 SGHNT, CDR2 YENEEA. This CDR3 contains 12 residues.

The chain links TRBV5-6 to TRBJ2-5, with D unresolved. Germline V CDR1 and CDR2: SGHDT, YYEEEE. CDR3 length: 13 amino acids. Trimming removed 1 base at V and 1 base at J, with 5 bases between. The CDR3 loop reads CASSLLLQETQYF. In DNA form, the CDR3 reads TGTGCCAGCAGCTTGCTACTCCAAGAGACCCAGTACTTC.

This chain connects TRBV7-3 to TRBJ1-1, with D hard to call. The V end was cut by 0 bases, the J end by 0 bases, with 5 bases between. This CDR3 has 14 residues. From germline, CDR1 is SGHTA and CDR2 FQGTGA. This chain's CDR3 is CASSLTQLNTEAFF. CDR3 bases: TGTGCCAGCAGCTTAACACAGCTGAACACTGAAGCTTTCTTT.

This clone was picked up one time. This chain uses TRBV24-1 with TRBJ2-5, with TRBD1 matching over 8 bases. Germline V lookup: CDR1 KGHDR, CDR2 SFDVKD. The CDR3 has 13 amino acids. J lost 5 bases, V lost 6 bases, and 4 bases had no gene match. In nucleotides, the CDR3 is TGTGCCACCAGTCCCCCAGGGGGCGAGACCCAGTACTTC. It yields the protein CATSPPGGETQYF.

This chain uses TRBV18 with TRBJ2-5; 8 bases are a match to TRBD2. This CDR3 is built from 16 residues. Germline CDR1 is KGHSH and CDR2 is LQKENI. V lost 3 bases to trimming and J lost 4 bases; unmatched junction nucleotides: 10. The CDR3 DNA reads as TGTGCCAGCTCACCTAGCGGGGTCCTTTGGGGAGAGACCCAGTACTTC. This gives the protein CASSPSGVLWGETQYF.

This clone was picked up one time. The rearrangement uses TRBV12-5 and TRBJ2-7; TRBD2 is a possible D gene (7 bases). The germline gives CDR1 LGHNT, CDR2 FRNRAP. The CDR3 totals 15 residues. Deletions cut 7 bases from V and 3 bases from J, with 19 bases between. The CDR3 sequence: CASALWEGGYYEQYF. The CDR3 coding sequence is TGTGCTAGTGCTCTCTGGGAGGGGGGGTACTACGAGCAGTACTTC.

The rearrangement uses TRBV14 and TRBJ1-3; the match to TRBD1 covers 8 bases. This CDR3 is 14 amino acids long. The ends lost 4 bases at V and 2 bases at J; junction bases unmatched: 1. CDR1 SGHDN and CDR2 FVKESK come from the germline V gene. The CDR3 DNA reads TGTGCCAGCAGCCGGGACAGGCCTGGAAACACCATATATTTT. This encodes CASSRDRPGNTIYF.

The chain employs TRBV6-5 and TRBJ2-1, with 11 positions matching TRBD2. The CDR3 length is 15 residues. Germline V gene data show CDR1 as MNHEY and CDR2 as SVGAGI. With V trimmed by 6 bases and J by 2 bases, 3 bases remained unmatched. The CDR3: CASSQLAGAYNEQFF. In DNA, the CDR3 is TGTGCCAGCAGCCAACTAGCGGGGGCCTACAATGAGCAGTTCTTC.

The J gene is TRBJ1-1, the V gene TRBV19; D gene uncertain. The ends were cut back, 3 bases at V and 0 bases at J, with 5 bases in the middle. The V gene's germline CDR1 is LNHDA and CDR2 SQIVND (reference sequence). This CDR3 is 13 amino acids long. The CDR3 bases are TGTGCCAGTAGTATTTACATGAACACTGAAGCTTTCTTT. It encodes CASSIYMNTEAFF. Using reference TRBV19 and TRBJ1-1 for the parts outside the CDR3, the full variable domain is DGGITQSPKYLFRKEGQNVTLSCEQNLNHDAMYWYRQDPGQGLRLIYYSQIVNDFQKGDIAEGYSVSREKKESFPLTVTSAQKNPTAFYLCASSIYMNTEAFFGQGTRLTVV.

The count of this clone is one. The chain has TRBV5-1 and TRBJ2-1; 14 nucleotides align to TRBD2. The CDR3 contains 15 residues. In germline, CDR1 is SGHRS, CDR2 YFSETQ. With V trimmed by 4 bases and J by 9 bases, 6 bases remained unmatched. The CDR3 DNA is TGCGCCAGCAGCACGGGACTAGCGGGAGCGGTTGAGCAGTTCTTC. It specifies CASSTGLAGAVEQFF.

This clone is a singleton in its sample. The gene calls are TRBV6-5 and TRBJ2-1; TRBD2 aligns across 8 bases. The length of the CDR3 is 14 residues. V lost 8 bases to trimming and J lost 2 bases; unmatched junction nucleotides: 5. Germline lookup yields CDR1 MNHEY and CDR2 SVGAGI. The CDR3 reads CASGRREAYNEQFF. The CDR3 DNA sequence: TGTGCCAGCGGACGGCGGGAGGCCTACAATGAGCAGTTCTTC.

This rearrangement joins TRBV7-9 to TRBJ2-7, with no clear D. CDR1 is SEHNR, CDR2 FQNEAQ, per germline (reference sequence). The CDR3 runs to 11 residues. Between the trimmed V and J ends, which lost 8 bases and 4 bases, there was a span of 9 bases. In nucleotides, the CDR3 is TGTGCCAGCTCAACCCAGTACGAGCAGTACTTC. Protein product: CASSTQYEQYF.

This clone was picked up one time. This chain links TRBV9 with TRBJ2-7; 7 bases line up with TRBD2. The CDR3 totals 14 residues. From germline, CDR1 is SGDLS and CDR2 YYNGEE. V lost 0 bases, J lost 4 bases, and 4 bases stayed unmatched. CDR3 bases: TGTGCCAGCAGCGTAGCTAGCGGCCCTTACGAGCAGTACTTC. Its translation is CASSVASGPYEQYF.

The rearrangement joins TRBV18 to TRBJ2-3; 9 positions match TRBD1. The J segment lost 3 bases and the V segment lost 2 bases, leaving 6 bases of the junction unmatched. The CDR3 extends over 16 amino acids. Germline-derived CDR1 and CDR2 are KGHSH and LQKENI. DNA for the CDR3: TGTGCCAGCTCACCAACCACAGGGGGCGCAACAGATACGCAGTATTTT. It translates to CASSPTTGGATDTQYF. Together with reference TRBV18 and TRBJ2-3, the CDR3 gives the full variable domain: NAGVMQNPRHLVRRRGQEARLRCSPMKGHSHVYWYRQLPEEGLKFMVYLQKENIIDESGMPKERFSAEFPKEGPSILRIQQVVRGDSAAYFCASSPTTGGATDTQYFGPGTRLTVL.

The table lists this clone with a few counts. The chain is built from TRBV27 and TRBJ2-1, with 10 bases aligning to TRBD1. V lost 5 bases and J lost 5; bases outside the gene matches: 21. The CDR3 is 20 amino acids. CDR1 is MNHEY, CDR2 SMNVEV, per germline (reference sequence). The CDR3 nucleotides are TGTGCCAGCAGTCCAAGCGGAGTAGTCTGGGACAGGGGTGGGGACAATGAGCAGTTCTTC. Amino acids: CASSPSGVVWDRGGDNEQFF.

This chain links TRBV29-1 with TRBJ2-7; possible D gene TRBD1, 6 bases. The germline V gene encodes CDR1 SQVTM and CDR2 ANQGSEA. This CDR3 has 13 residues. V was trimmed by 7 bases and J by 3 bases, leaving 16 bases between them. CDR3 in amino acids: CSARTEIDYEQYF. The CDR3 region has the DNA TGCAGCGCCCGGACAGAAATTGACTACGAGCAGTACTTC.

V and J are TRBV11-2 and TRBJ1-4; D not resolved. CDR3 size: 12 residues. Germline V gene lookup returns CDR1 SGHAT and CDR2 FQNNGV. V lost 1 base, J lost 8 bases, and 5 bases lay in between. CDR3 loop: CASSLVTEKLFF. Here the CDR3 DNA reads TGTGCCAGCAGCTTAGTGACAGAAAAACTGTTTTTT.

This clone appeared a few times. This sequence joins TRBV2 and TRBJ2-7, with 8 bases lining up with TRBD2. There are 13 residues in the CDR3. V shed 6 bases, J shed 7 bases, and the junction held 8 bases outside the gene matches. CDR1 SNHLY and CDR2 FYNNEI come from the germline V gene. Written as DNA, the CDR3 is TGTGCCAGCAGGTCCAGCGGGGGTCAAGAGCAGTACTTC. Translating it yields CASRSSGGQEQYF.

The CDR3 reads CASSSTTEHYEQYF. The DNA of the CDR3 is TGTGCCAGCAGCTCCACGACAGAGCACTACGAGCAGTACTTC. V is TRBV11-2 and J is TRBJ2-7; D is possibly TRBD1 (5 bases). Trimming took 4 bases from V and 3 from J, leaving 13 bases between them. The germline CDR1 and CDR2 sequences are SGHAT and FQNNGV. CDR3 size: 14 residues.

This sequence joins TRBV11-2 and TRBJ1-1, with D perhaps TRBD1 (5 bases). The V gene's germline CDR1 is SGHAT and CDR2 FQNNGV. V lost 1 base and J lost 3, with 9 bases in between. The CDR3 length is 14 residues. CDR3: CASSLVAGDTEAFF. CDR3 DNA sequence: TGTGCCAGCAGCTTAGTTGCGGGGGACACTGAAGCTTTCTTT.

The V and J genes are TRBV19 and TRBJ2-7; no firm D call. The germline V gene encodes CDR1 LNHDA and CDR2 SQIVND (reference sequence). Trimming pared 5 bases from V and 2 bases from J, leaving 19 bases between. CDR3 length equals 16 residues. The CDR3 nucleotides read TGTGCCAGTAGTTCTCAGACAAGTCGAACCCCCTACGAGCAGTACTTC. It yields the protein CASSSQTSRTPYEQYF.

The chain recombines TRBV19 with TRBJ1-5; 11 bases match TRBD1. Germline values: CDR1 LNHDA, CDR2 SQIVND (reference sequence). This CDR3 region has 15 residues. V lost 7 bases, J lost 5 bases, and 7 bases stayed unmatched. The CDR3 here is CASMGTGGSDQPQHF. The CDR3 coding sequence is TGTGCCAGTATGGGGACAGGGGGATCAGATCAGCCCCAGCATTTT.

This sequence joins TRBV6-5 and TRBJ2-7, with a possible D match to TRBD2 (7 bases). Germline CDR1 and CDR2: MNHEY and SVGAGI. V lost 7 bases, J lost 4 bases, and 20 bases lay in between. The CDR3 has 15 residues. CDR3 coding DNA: TGTGCCAGCACCCCCCCGGGGGGCGAGCGGTACGAGCAGTACTTC. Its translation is CASTPPGGERYEQYF.

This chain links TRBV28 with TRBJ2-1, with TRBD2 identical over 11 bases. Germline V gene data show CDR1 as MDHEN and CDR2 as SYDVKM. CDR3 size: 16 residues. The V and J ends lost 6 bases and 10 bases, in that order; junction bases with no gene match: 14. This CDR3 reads CASSSQGTSGEPEQFF. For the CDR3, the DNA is TGTGCCAGCAGCTCCCAGGGGACTAGCGGTGAACCCGAGCAGTTCTTC.

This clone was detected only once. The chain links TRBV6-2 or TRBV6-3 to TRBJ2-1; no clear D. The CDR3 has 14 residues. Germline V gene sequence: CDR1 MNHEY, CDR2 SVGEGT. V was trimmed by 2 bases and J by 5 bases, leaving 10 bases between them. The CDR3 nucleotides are TGTGCCAGCAGTTACCGACTCGTTAACAATGAGCAGTTCTTC. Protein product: CASSYRLVNNEQFF.

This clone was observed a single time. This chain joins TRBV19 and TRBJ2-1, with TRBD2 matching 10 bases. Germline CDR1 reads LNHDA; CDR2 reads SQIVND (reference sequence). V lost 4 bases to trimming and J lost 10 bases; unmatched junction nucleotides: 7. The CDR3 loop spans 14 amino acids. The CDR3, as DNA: TGTGCCAGTAGTAAGGCTAGCGGGAGTTGGGAGCAGTTCTTC. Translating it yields CASSKASGSWEQFF.

Here the CDR3 reads CASSRYSRTSGRPTDTQYF. The CDR3 DNA reads TGTGCCAGCAGCCGATACTCTAGAACTAGCGGGAGGCCCACAGATACGCAGTATTTT. This chain connects TRBV3-1 (or the pseudogene TRBV3-2) to TRBJ2-3, with 12 bases identical to TRBD2. The CDR3 has 19 amino acids. The germline CDR1 and CDR2 sequences are LGHDT and YNNKEL (reference sequence). V lost 4 bases and J lost 2; bases outside the gene matches: 13.

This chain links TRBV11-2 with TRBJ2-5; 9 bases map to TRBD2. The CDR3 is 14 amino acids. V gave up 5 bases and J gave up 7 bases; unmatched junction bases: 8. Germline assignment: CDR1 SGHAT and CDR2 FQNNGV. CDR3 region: CASSPGLASGTQYF. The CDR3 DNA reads TGTGCCAGCAGCCCTGGACTAGCGAGCGGGACCCAGTACTTC.